These 21 T cell receptor beta chains were all obtained from the same sample, sequenced in a study of shared clonotypes between healthy human individuals. Sequencing used immunoSEQ multiplex PCR; TCRdb keeps in-frame clones, though not all of them. The data hold hundreds of thousands of clones, with 96% observed a single time. The sequenced sample was naive CD4+ T cells sorted from blood. As to subset: CD45RA+ positively selected. Source of these receptors: a woman aged 25 to 45 in good health.

This chain links TRBV28 with TRBJ1-5; D unresolved. With 3 bases removed from V and 0 bases from J, the gap between germline ends came to 9 bases. The CDR3 has 15 amino acids. Germline V gene sequence: CDR1 MDHEN, CDR2 SYDVKM. The CDR3 nucleotides are TGTGCCAGCAGTTTGTCAGAATATAGCAATCAGCCCCAGCATTTT. This encodes CASSLSEYSNQPQHF.

The CDR3, as DNA: TGTGCCATCAGTGACCGGGACAGGGCCTACGAGCAGTACTTC. Translated, it gives CAISDRDRAYEQYF. This sequence joins TRBV10-3 and TRBJ2-7; 9 bases are a match to TRBD1. The germline V gene encodes CDR1 ENHRY and CDR2 SYGVKD. V was pared by 3 bases and J by 2 bases, with 2 bases of the junction left unmatched. There are 14 residues in the CDR3.

This clone has just a few counts. The rearrangement uses TRBV7-9 and TRBJ1-5, with D unresolved. This CDR3 is built from 13 residues. The V and J ends lost 4 bases and 6 bases respectively, with 10 bases between them. Germline-derived CDR1 and CDR2 are SEHNR and FQNEAQ (reference sequence). The CDR3 DNA follows: TGTGCCAGCAGCTCTATGGAAGGTCAGCCCCAGCATTTT. It encodes CASSSMEGQPQHF.

As regards this clone: In the same sample, other DNA sequences code for this CDR3. V and J are TRBV18 and TRBJ2-3, with D hard to call. CDR1 and CDR2 (germline): KGHSH, LQKENI. The CDR3 has 13 amino acids. V dropped 3 bases and J dropped 0 bases, with 4 bases sitting between them. CDR3 loop: CASSPSSTDTQYF. CDR3 DNA: TGTGCCAGCTCACCGTCGAGCACAGATACGCAGTATTTT.

The rearrangement links TRBV14 to TRBJ2-1, with D uncertain. This CDR3 has 17 residues. Germline-derived CDR1 and CDR2 are SGHDN and FVKESK. Trimming stripped 0 bases from V and 5 bases from J, with 17 bases between. The CDR3 DNA is TGTGCCAGCAGCCAAGATCGGCTGGCAGGAGTGAACAATGAGCAGTTCTTC. It codes for CASSQDRLAGVNNEQFF.

The V call is TRBV18, the J call TRBJ2-5; 14 bases align to TRBD2. The CDR3 spans 18 residues. Germline CDR1 KGHSH, CDR2 LQKENI. Unmatched junction bases numbered 9, after V lost 2 bases and J lost 4 bases. The CDR3 bases are TGTGCCAGCTCACCAGTCGAGACTAGCGGGAGGGCCCGAGAGACCCAGTACTTC. Residues: CASSPVETSGRARETQYF.

This chain connects TRBV5-6 to TRBJ2-5; no firm D call. The end of the DNA aligns better with TRBJ2-7, so the J call may be wrong. The CDR3 covers 11 residues. Looked up from germline, CDR1 is SGHDT and CDR2 is YYEEEE. The CDR3 reads CASSVSYEQYF. The CDR3 DNA follows: TGTGCCAGCAGCGTGTCCTACGAGCAGTACTTC.

The gene calls are TRBV6-1 and TRBJ1-2; 11 positions agree with TRBD1. Trimming at V came to 7 bases and at J to 8 bases, leaving 6 bases not matched to a gene. Looked up from germline, CDR1 is MNHNS and CDR2 is SASEGT. CDR3 size: 13 residues. CDR3 residues: CASNGGQGDGYTF. In DNA, the CDR3 is TGTGCCAGCAATGGGGGACAGGGGGACGGCTACACCTTC.

The chain couples TRBV29-1 to TRBJ2-1; 9 nucleotides match TRBD1. With V trimmed by 7 bases and J by 9 bases, 7 bases remained unmatched. The germline V gene has CDR1 SQVTM and CDR2 ANQGSEA. This CDR3 is built from 12 residues. The CDR3: CSAEQGAGEQFF. The CDR3, as DNA: TGCAGCGCCGAACAGGGGGCAGGTGAGCAGTTCTTC.

The genes are TRBV13 and TRBJ2-1; TRBD1 is a possible D gene (6 bases). Germline values: CDR1 PRHDT, CDR2 FYEKMQ (reference sequence). This CDR3 is built from 15 residues. Trimming removed 0 bases at V and 8 bases at J, with 14 bases between. The CDR3 protein is CASSLGRGFAYEQFF. Written as DNA, the CDR3 is TGTGCCAGCAGCTTAGGCAGGGGCTTTGCGTATGAGCAGTTCTTC.

The J gene is TRBJ2-3, the V gene TRBV4-1; weak D call: TRBD2 (5 bases). The germline gives CDR1 MGHRA, CDR2 YSYEKL. Trimming shortened V by 1 base and J by 3 bases, and 11 bases separated the two germline ends. The CDR3 is made up of 15 amino acids. The CDR3 reads CASSQVIPGTDTQYF. In nucleotides, the CDR3 is TGCGCCAGCAGCCAAGTCATCCCGGGAACAGATACGCAGTATTTT.

The V call is TRBV4-1, the J call TRBJ1-5, with 8 bases that match TRBD1. The length of the CDR3 is 16 residues. CDR1 MGHRA and CDR2 YSYEKL come from the germline V gene. V lost 0 bases, J lost 3 bases, and 4 bases stayed unmatched. The CDR3 reads CASSQEGDRINQPQHF. The CDR3 nucleotides read TGCGCCAGCAGCCAAGAAGGGGACAGGATCAATCAGCCCCAGCATTTT.

The rearrangement links TRBV5-6 to TRBJ2-7; D may be TRBD2 (6 bases). Germline V gene lookup returns CDR1 SGHDT and CDR2 YYEEEE. This CDR3 is built from 13 residues. Between the trimmed V and J ends, which lost 2 bases and 4 bases, there was a span of 10 bases. The CDR3 bases are TGTGCCAGCAGCTTCTTCGGAGGGTACGAGCAGTACTTC. This sequence encodes CASSFFGGYEQYF.

The chain couples TRBV18 to TRBJ1-2; D gene uncertain. The germline V gene encodes CDR1 KGHSH and CDR2 LQKENI. V dropped 1 base and J dropped 5 bases, with 14 bases sitting between them. The CDR3 covers 15 residues. The CDR3 nucleotides read TGTGCCAGCTCACCACGTACGGACCCCGATTATGGCTACACCTTC. This codes for CASSPRTDPDYGYTF.

The chain is built from TRBV21-1 and TRBJ2-7; the DNA was not used to check the table's D call, TRBD2. TRBV21-1 is flagged as a pseudogene. The CDR3 is made up of 17 amino acids. The CDR3 is CANLPLSREFIMYEQYF. The CDR3 nucleotides are TGTGCCAACCTCCCCCTTTCGAGGGAGTTTATTATGTACGAGCAGTACTTC.

The gene calls are TRBV20-1 and TRBJ2-5; D remains unclear. Germline CDR1 DFQATT, CDR2 SNEGSKA (reference sequence). The V gene lost 3 bases and the J gene lost 9 bases, with 8 bases spanning the gap. This CDR3 spans 10 amino acids. The CDR3 DNA sequence: TGCAGTGCTAGTCGGCGTGCCCAGTACTTC. It yields the protein CSASRRAQYF.

V gene TRBV6-5 combines with J gene TRBJ2-1, with no clear D. The CDR3 is made up of 12 amino acids. V lost 5 bases to trimming and J lost 8 bases, with 10 bases between them. CDR1 MNHEY and CDR2 SVGAGI come from the germline V gene. The CDR3 DNA sequence: TGTGCCAGCAGTCAAACCGACGATGAGCAGTTCTTC. Protein product: CASSQTDDEQFF.

V and J are TRBV7-9 and TRBJ1-1; unclear D gene. V was shortened by 3 bases and J by 4 bases, with 9 bases between the two germline ends. Germline V gene lookup returns CDR1 SEHNR and CDR2 FQNEAQ (reference sequence). This CDR3 is 13 amino acids long. The CDR3 protein is CASSLLQGTEAFF. DNA of the CDR3: TGTGCCAGCAGCTTGTTACAAGGCACTGAAGCTTTCTTT.

V is TRBV5-1 and J is TRBJ1-2; TRBD1 is a possible D gene (6 bases). V gave up 4 bases and J gave up 4 bases, with 8 bases separating them. The CDR3 spans 12 residues. Germline CDR1 is SGHRS and CDR2 is YFSETQ. In nucleotides, the CDR3 is TGCGCCAGCAGCGTGACAGGCTATGGCTACACCTTC. Translation gives CASSVTGYGYTF.

This clone was recorded once. The chain has TRBV27 and TRBJ2-7; D remains unclear. The CDR3 sequence is 15 residues long. The germline CDR1 and CDR2 sequences are MNHEY and SMNVEV (reference sequence). The V and J ends lost 4 bases and 1 base respectively, with 14 bases between them. This CDR3 reads CASSSRAAQSYEQYF. The CDR3 DNA is TGTGCCAGCAGTTCCCGGGCCGCGCAGTCCTACGAGCAGTACTTC.

The gene calls are TRBV4-1 and TRBJ2-7; 11 nucleotides align to TRBD2. The CDR3 spans 15 residues. Germline CDR1 and CDR2: MGHRA and YSYEKL. With V trimmed by 4 bases and J by 3 bases, 5 bases remained unmatched. The CDR3 loop is CASSLLAGGFYEQYF. The CDR3 nucleotides are TGCGCCAGCAGCCTTTTAGCGGGAGGGTTCTACGAGCAGTACTTC.